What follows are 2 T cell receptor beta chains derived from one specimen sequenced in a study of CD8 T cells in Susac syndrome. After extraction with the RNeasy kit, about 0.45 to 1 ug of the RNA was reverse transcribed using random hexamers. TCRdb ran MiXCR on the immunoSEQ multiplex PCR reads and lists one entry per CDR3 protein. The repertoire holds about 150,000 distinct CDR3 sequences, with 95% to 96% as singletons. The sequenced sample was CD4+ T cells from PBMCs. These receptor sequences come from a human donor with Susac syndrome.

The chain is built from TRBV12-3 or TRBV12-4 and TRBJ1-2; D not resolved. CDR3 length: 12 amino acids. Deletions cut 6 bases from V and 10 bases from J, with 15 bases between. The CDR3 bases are TGTGCCAGCAGGTCATGGTCCAGTGACTACACCTTC. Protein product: CASRSWSSDYTF.

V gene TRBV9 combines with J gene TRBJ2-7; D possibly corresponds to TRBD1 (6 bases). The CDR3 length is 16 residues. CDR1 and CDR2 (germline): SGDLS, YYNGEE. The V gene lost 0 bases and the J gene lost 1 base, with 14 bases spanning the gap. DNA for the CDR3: TGTGCCAGCAGCGTAGATCCAGGGGCCCTATCCTACGAGCAGTACTTC. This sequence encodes CASSVDPGALSYEQYF.